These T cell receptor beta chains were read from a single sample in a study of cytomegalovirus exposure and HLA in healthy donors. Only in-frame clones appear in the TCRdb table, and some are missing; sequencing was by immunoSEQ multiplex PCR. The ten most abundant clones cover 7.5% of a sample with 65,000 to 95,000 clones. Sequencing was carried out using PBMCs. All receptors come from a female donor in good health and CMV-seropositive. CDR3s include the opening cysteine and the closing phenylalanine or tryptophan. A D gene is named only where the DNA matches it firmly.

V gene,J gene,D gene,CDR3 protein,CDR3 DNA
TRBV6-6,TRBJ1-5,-,CASSYKAHQGNQPQHF,TGTGCCAGCAGTTACAAGGCCCACCAGGGCAATCAGCCCCAGCATTTT
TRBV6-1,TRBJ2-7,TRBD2,CASSDLGAGGSYEQYF,TGTGCCAGCAGTGACCTCGGGGCCGGGGGGTCCTACGAGCAGTACTTC
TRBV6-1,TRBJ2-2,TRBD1,CASPDRSNTGELFF,TGTGCCAGCCCGGACAGGTCGAACACCGGGGAGCTGTTTTTT
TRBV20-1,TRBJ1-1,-,CSARGATEAFF,TGCAGTGCTAGGGGAGCAACTGAAGCTTTCTTT
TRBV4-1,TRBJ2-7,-,CASSQLTGTRPYEQYF,TGCGCCAGCAGCCAATTGACAGGCACGAGGCCCTACGAGCAGTACTTC
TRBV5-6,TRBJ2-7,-,CASSYRGRGVRIEYF,TGTGCCAGCAGCTACAGGGGCCGCGGGGTACGGATTGAGTACTTC
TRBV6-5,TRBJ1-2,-,CASSPAAGSSGYTF,TGTGCCAGCAGTCCTGCCGCAGGGTCCTCCGGCTACACCTTC
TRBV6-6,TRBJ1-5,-,CASSYGTGTSNQPQHF,TGTGCCAGCAGTTACGGAACAGGGACAAGCAATCAGCCCCAGCATTTT
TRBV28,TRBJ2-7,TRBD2,CASSRGLAGSYEQYF,TGTGCCAGCAGTCGAGGGTTAGCGGGGTCCTACGAGCAGTACTTC
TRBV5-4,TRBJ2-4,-,CASSLGPVAKNIQYF,TGTGCCAGCAGCTTGGGCCCGGTGGCCAAAAACATTCAGTACTTC
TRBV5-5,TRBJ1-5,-,CASSLRDWGQGMGTQHF,TGTGCCAGCAGCTTGAGGGATTGGGGACAAGGGATGGGGACCCAGCATTTT
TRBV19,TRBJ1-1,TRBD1,CASSIDDREDEAFF,TGTGCCAGTAGTATAGACGACAGGGAGGATGAAGCTTTCTTT
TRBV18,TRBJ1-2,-,CASSPLATGKPYGYTF,TGTGCCAGCTCACCCCTAGCAACCGGGAAACCCTATGGCTACACCTTC
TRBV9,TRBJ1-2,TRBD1,CASSGGQGRSGGYTF,TGTGCCAGCAGCGGGGGACAGGGTCGATCGGGGGGCTACACCTTC
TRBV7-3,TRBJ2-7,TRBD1,CASRSPGQGGYEQYF,TGTGCCAGCAGGTCTCCGGGACAGGGTGGCTACGAGCAGTACTTC
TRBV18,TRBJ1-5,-,CASSPEKSTRDTNQPQHF,TGTGCCAGCTCACCAGAGAAGAGCACTCGGGACACCAATCAGCCCCAGCATTTT
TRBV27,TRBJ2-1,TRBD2,CASSRTSSYNEQFF,TGTGCCAGCAGCAGGACTAGCTCCTACAATGAGCAGTTCTTC
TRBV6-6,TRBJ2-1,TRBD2,CASSRTSGGNNEQFF,TGTGCCAGCAGTAGGACTAGCGGGGGTAACAATGAGCAGTTCTTC
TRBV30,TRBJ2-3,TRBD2,CAWSRGLDTDTQYF,TGTGCCTGGAGTCGGGGACTAGACACAGATACGCAGTATTTT
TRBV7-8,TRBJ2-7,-,CASSYVGGLTPGAYEQYF,TGTGCCAGCAGCTATGTCGGAGGCCTAACGCCTGGGGCCTACGAGCAGTACTTC
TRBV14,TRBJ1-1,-,CASSQEWGSGGTEAFF,TGTGCCAGCAGCCAAGAATGGGGATCGGGGGGCACTGAAGCTTTCTTT
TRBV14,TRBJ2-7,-,CASSPTGRGIYEQYF,TGTGCCAGCAGCCCCACAGGGAGGGGAATCTACGAGCAGTACTTC
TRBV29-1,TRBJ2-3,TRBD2,CSGGQVGRGAPDTQYF,TGCAGCGGAGGCCAGGTGGGGCGGGGGGCCCCAGATACGCAGTATTTT
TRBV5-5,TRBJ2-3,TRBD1,CASSLGTGRTDTQYF,TGTGCCAGCAGCTTGGGGACAGGGCGCACAGATACGCAGTATTTT
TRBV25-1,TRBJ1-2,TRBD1,CASSTRDSPYGYTF,TGTGCCAGCAGTACTCGGGACAGCCCCTATGGCTACACCTTC
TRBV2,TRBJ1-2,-,CASSAFAGGYTF,TGTGCCAGCAGTGCGTTTGCGGGAGGCTACACCTTC
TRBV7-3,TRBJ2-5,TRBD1,CASSLKGARYGETQYF,TGTGCCAGCAGCTTAAAGGGGGCGCGTTATGGAGAGACCCAGTACTTC
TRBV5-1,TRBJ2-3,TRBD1,CASSSQTGAWRTDTQYF,TGCGCCAGCAGCTCCCAGACAGGGGCCTGGAGAACAGATACGCAGTATTTT
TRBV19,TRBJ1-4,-,CARQGTNEKLFF,TGTGCCAGGCAGGGGACTAATGAAAAACTGTTTTTT
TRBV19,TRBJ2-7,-,CASSYQLASDEQYF,TGTGCCAGTAGCTACCAACTAGCATCGGACGAGCAGTACTTC